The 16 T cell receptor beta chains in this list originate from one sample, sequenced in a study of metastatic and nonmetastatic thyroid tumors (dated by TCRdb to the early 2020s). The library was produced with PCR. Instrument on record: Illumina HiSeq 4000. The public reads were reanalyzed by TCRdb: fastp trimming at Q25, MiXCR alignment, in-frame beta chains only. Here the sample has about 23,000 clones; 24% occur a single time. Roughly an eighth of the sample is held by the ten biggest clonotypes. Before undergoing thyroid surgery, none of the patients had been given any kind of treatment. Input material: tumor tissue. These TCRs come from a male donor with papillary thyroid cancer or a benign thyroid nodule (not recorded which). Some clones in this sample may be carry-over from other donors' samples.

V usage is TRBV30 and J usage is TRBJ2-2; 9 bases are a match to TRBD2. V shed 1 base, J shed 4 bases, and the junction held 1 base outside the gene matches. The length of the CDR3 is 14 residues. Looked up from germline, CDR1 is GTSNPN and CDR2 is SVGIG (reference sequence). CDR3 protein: CAWSGLAVTGELFF. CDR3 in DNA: TGTGCCTGGAGTGGACTAGCGGTCACCGGGGAGCTGTTTTTT.

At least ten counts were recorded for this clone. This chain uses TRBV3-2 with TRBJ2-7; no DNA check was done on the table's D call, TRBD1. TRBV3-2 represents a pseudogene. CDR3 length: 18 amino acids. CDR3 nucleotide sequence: TGTGCCAGCAGCCAACGGGACAGGGGATTCGTCTTGACCTACGAGCAGTACTTC. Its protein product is CASSQRDRGFVLTYEQYF.

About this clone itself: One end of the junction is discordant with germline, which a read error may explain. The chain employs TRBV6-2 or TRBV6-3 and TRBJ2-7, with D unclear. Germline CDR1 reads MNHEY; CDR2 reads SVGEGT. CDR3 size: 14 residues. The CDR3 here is CAISETWVVGEQYF. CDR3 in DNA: TGTGCCATCAGTGAGACCTGGGTTGTTGGCGAACAGTACTTC.

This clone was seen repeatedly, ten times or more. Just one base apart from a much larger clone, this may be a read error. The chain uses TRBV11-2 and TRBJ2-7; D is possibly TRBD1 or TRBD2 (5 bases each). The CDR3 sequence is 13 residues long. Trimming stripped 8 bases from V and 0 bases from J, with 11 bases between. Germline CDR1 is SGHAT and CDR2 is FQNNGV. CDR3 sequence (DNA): TGTGCCAGCTGGGACCCATGCTCCTACGAGCAGTACTTC. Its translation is CASWDPCSYEQYF.

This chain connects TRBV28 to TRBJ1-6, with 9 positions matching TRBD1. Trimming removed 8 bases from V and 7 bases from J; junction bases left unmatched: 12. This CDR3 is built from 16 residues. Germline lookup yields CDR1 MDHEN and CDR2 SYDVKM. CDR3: CASVSYFGQGNSPLHF. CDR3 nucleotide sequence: TGTGCCAGCGTTTCCTACTTTGGACAGGGGAATTCACCCCTCCACTTT.

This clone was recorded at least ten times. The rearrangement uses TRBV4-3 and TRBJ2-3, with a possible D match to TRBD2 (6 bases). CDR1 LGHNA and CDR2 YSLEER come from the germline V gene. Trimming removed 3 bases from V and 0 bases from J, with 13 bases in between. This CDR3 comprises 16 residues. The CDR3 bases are TGCGCCAGCAGCCAGGGAGCGGGCCCGAGCACAGATACGCAGTATTTT. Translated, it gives CASSQGAGPSTDTQYF.

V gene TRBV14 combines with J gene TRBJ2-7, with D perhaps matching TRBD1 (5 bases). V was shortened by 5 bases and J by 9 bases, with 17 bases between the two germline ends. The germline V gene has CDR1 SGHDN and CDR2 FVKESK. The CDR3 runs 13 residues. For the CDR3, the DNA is TGTGCCAGCAGCTTACAGGTCCTATCGGTGCAGTACTTC. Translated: CASSLQVLSVQYF.

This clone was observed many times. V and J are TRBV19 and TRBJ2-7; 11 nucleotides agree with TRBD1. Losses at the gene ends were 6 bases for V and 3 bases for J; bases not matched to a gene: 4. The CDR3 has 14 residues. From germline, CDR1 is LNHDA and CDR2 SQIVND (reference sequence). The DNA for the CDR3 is TGTGCCAGTAGCCGGACAGGGGGCAACTACGAGCAGTACTTC. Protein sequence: CASSRTGGNYEQYF.

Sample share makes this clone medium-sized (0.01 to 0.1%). The CDR3 spells CASSLLSYEQYF. The CDR3 DNA reads as TGTGCCAGCAGCCTACTCTCCTACGAGCAGTACTTC. The gene calls are TRBV6-2 or TRBV6-3 and TRBJ2-7; D remains unclear. Germline CDR1 reads MNHEY; CDR2 reads SVGEGT. Trimming took 6 bases from V and 0 from J, leaving 6 bases between them. The CDR3 has 12 amino acids.

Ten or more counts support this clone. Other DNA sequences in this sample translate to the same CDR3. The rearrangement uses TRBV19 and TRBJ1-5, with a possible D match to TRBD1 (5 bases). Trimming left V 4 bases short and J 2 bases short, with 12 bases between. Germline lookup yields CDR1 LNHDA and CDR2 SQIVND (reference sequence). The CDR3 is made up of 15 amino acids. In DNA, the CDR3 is TGTGCCAGTAGTACCCCTGGGGCCCGCAATCAGCCCCAGCATTTT. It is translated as CASSTPGARNQPQHF.

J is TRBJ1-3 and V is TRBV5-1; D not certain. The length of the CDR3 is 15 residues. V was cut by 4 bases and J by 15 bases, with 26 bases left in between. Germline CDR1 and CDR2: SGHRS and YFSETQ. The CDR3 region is CASSPRTDSGNTKYF. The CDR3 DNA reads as TGCGCCAGCAGCCCCCGGACGGACTCTGGAAACACGAAATATTTT. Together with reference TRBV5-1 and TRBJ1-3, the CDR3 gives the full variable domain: KAGVTQTPRYLIKTRGQQVTLSCSPISGHRSVSWYQQTPGQGLQFLFEYFSETQRNKGNFPGRFSGRQFSNSRSEMNVSTLELGDSALYLCASSPRTDSGNTKYFGEGSWLTVV.

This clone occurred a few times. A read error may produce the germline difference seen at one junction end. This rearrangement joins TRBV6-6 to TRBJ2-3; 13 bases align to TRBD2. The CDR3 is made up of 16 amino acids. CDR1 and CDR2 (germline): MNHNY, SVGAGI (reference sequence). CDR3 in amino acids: CASSYWTSGSTDTQYF. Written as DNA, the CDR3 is TGTGCCAGCAGTTACTGGACTAGCGGGAGCACAGATACACAGTATTTT.

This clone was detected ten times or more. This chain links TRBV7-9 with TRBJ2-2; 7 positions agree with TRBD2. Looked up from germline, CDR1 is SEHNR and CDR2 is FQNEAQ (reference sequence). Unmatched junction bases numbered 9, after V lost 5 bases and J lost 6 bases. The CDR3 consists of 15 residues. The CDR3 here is CASSLRSSGPGELFF. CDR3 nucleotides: TGTGCCAGCAGCCTACGATCTAGCGGACCCGGGGAGCTGTTTTTT. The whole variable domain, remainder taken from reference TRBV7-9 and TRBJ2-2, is DTGVSQNPRHKITKRGQNVTFRCDPISEHNRLYWYRQTLGQGPEFLTYFQNEAQLEKSRLLSDRFSAERPKGSFSTLEIQRTEQGDSAMYLCASSLRSSGPGELFFGEGSRLTVL.

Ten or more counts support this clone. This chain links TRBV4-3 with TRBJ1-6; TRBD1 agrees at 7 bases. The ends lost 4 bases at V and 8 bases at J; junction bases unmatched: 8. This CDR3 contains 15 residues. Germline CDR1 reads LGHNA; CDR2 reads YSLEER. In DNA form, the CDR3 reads TGCGCCAGCAGCCTAAGTTCCCAGGGGGATTCACCCCTCCACTTT. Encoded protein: CASSLSSQGDSPLHF.

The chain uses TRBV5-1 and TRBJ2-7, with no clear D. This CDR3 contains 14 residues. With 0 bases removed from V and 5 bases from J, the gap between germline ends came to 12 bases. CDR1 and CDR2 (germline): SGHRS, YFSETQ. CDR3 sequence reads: CASSLELGSHEQYF. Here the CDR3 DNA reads TGCGCCAGCAGCTTGGAGTTAGGGTCGCACGAGCAGTACTTC.

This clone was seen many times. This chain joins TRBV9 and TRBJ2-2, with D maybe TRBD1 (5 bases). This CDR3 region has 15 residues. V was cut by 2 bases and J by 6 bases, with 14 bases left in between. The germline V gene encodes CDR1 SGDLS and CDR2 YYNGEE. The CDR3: CASSVRESSAGELFF. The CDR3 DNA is TGTGCCAGCAGCGTCAGGGAATCGTCTGCCGGGGAGCTGTTTTTT.